The clone carrying this T cell receptor (beta chain) was detected a few times. A much bigger clone sits one base away, suggesting this may be a read error. Sequencing libraries for TCR beta were prepared with iRepertoire HTBI primers and Arm-PCR of CDR3 regions. TCRdb redid the calling of the multiplex PCR reads with MiXCR, one entry per CDR3 protein. The sample comprises fewer than 350,000 distinct CDR3 sequences, roughly 18% of which are singletons, and around 36% rests with the top ten. The entry originates in a study of regulatory T cells in long-lasting Graves disease. Time point of the sample: newly diagnosed GD, antithyroid drugs for less than 3 months. Preparation of the TCR library used RNA extracted from PBMCs. This specimen consisted of peripheral blood mononuclear cells (PBMCs), obtained at new diagnosis, from a patient treated with antithyroid drugs. This receptor was taken from a female donor with Graves disease.

The CDR3 DNA is TGTGCCAGCAGCCCTCCGATGGGGCCTTACGAGCAGTTCTTC. This sequence encodes CASSPPMGPYEQFF. The V and J genes are TRBV2 and TRBJ2-1, with D perhaps matching TRBD1 (5 bases). The CDR3 totals 14 residues. The V end was cut by 6 bases, the J end by 10 bases, with 19 bases between. Germline CDR1 reads SNHLY; CDR2 reads FYNNEI.